The sample holds one count of the clone carrying this T cell receptor beta chain. Its antigen is still unknown. Germline CDR1 and CDR2: LGHNA and YSLEER. The CDR3 has 18 residues. J gave up 10 bases and V 0 bases, and 15 bases lay outside the gene matches. Assay used: immunoSEQ multiplex PCR; TCRdb lists only in-frame clones, some missing. The sample holds about 28,000 clones; about 80% are singletons and the top ten take 11%. The sample belongs to a study of OX40 agonist ivuxolimab in advanced cancers. Autoimmune disease history or systemic immunosuppression meant exclusion. Study results and limitations: Those patients achieving a partial response at 0.1-3.0 mg/kg showed among the lowest clonal expansion.

The source material was CD4+ or CD8+ T cells sorted from blood, sampled in a trial of the OX40 agonist ivuxolimab. This sequence was found in an adult with an advanced solid tumor such as melanoma, head and neck, liver or kidney cancer. The rearrangement uses TRBV4-3 and TRBJ2-1, with TRBD2 identical over 10 bases. In DNA, the CDR3 is TGCGCCAGCAGCCAAGATCCAGGAGCGGGGGGGATCGCGAGGGAGCAGTTCTTC. Encoded protein: CASSQDPGAGGIAREQFF.